This T cell receptor (beta chain) was recovered during a study of shared T cell receptors in the human thymus. The V segment lost 4 bases and the J segment 7 bases; nucleotides outside the gene matches: 7. CDR1 is SGDLS and CDR2 is YYNGEE in the germline V gene. CDR3 length: 14 residues. The protocol was immunoSEQ multiplex PCR, while the TCRdb copy is restricted to in-frame clones and leaves out a portion. The table has 700,000 to 750,000 clones, 70% to 90% seen once. The same specimen was also included in a second study, on human thymus T cells. As that study records: Resected material from corrective heart surgery provided the thymus tissue analysed.

The V gene is TRBV9, the J gene TRBJ1-4, with 7 bases aligning to TRBD1. What was sequenced was thymocytes. The source of this sequence is a girl under three years old with a congenital heart defect. The CDR3 loop is CASSNRDRSEKLFF. The CDR3 bases are TGTGCCAGCAGCAACCGGGACAGAAGTGAAAAACTGTTTTTT. Complete variable domain (other parts from reference TRBV9 and TRBJ1-4): DSGVTQTPKHLITATGQRVTLRCSPRSGDLSVYWYQQSLDQGLQFLIQYYNGEERAKGNILERFSAQQFPDLHSELNLSSLELGDSALYFCASSNRDRSEKLFFGSGTQLSVL.